These 19 T cell receptor beta chains were sequenced from one sample in a study of T-cell memory formation after mild COVID-19. TCRdb independently ran MiXCR on the 5' RACE reads; one entry per CDR3 protein. This sample has about 320,000 distinct CDR3 sequences, with 13% to 15% found just once. The sample comprised PBMCs or a T cell subset sorted from them (not recorded which). The receptors here all came from a man between 18 and 35 years old who had mild COVID-19 (a few samples of this study predate the infection). Cell type and time point are not known.

The J gene is TRBJ1-2, the V gene TRBV5-1; D perhaps matches TRBD1 (6 bases). The CDR3 length is 15 residues. Trimming left V 2 bases short and J 3 bases short, with 14 bases between. CDR1 is SGHRS and CDR2 is YFSETQ in the germline V gene. The CDR3 region has the DNA TGCGCCAGCAGCTTTGGGGGCCGGGGGGACTATGGCTACACCTTC. Translation: CASSFGGRGDYGYTF.

This chain uses TRBV9 with TRBJ1-2; 8 positions match TRBD1. Trimming removed 0 bases from V and 5 bases from J; junction bases left unmatched: 3. The CDR3 has 14 amino acids. Germline loops: CDR1 SGDLS, CDR2 YYNGEE. The CDR3 sequence: CASSVGTGIYGYTF. The CDR3 DNA follows: TGTGCCAGCAGCGTAGGGACAGGGATTTATGGCTACACCTTC.

The rearrangement joins TRBV12-3 or TRBV12-4 to TRBJ2-7; D is undetermined. V lost 3 bases and J 6 bases, leaving 12 bases between the germline ends. This CDR3 is 13 amino acids long. The CDR3 sequence: CASSFVRHSEQYV. CDR3 sequence (DNA): TGTGCCAGCAGTTTCGTGAGACATTCCGAGCAGTACGTC.

This clonotype was seen only a few times. The chain recombines TRBV5-4 with TRBJ1-2; D is unresolved. Trimming removed 4 bases at V and 3 bases at J, with 10 bases between. The CDR3 runs 13 residues. Germline lookup yields CDR1 SGHNT and CDR2 YYREEE (reference sequence). CDR3 sequence: CASSRDGHYGYTF. The CDR3 DNA reads TGTGCCAGCAGCCGTGACGGACACTATGGCTACACCTTC.

This clonotype was seen a few times. The chain recombines TRBV7-2 with TRBJ1-4; TRBD1 aligns across 7 bases. This CDR3 is 13 amino acids long. Germline CDR1 and CDR2: SGHTA and FQGNSA. V dropped 5 bases and J dropped 5; count of bases not matched to a gene: 2. The chain's CDR3 is CASSPQGNEKLFF. The CDR3, as DNA: TGTGCCAGCAGCCCACAGGGGAATGAAAAACTGTTTTTT.

The chain combines TRBV5-5 with TRBJ2-5; tentatively, D is TRBD1 (5 bases). Germline assignment: CDR1 SGHKS and CDR2 YYEKEE (reference sequence). Trimming took off 0 bases at V and 3 bases at J, with 12 bases between the two ends. The CDR3 extends over 15 amino acids. The chain's CDR3 is CASSLDRTSEETQYF. In DNA form, the CDR3 reads TGTGCCAGCAGCTTGGACAGGACCTCGGAAGAGACCCAGTACTTC.

This clonotype was picked up a small number of times. The chain couples TRBV4-1 to TRBJ1-3; D remains ambiguous. The V gene's germline CDR1 is MGHRA and CDR2 YSYEKL. Trimming took 1 base from V and 2 from J, leaving 6 bases between them. The CDR3 is 14 amino acids. CDR3 DNA sequence: TGCGCCAGCAGCCAAGGGGGAGCTGGAAACACCATATATTTT. Translated: CASSQGGAGNTIYF.

V gene TRBV3-1 combines with J gene TRBJ2-7, with TRBD1 matching over 8 bases. V lost 1 base and J lost 3; bases outside the gene matches: 5. CDR1 is LGHDT and CDR2 is YNNKEL in the germline V gene (reference sequence). The CDR3 has 15 amino acids. Here the CDR3 reads CASSQGPTGGYEQYF. The DNA of the CDR3 is TGTGCCAGCAGCCAAGGCCCCACAGGGGGCTACGAGCAGTACTTC.

This clonotype was counted between two and nine times. The chain employs TRBV24-1 and TRBJ2-6; D call uncertain. CDR1 is KGHDR and CDR2 is SFDVKD in the germline V gene. V lost 3 bases and J 4 bases, leaving 12 bases between the germline ends. This CDR3 is built from 16 residues. The CDR3 DNA follows: TGTGCCACCAGTGATCCCCTCTCTACCGGGGCCAACGTCCTGACTTTC. Translating gives CATSDPLSTGANVLTF.

The table lists this clonotype with a few counts. The chain has TRBV21-1 and TRBJ1-5; the table's D gene call, TRBD1, was not cross checked with the DNA. TRBV21-1 is recorded as a pseudogene. The length of the CDR3 is 19 residues. The CDR3 bases are TGTGCCAGCAGCAGTCGGTACAGAGAATTTAGGTTTAGCAATCAGCCCCAGCATTTT. It translates to CASSSRYREFRFSNQPQHF.

This clonotype showed up just a few times. This sequence joins TRBV12-3 or TRBV12-4 and TRBJ2-3; TRBD1 aligns across 11 bases. CDR3 length: 16 amino acids. With 3 bases clipped from V and 3 bases from J, the junction kept 5 bases outside the gene matches. CDR3 amino acids: CASSFRDRGVTDTQYF. CDR3 in DNA: TGTGCCAGCAGTTTCCGGGACAGGGGGGTTACAGATACGCAGTATTTT.

The gene calls are TRBV20-1 and TRBJ1-5; 8 bases agree with TRBD1. This CDR3 spans 16 amino acids. The J segment lost 1 base and the V segment lost 0 bases, leaving 5 bases of the junction unmatched. Germline CDR1 and CDR2: DFQATT and SNEGSKA (reference sequence). The chain's CDR3 is CSARDPTGVSNQPQHF. CDR3 nucleotide sequence: TGCAGTGCTAGAGATCCGACAGGGGTAAGCAATCAGCCCCAGCATTTT.

In regard to this clonotype: The junction shows a germline mismatch at one end, possibly a read error. The CDR3 DNA reads as TGTGCAAGCAGCGCTCCGGGACCACCTATCTCCTACGAGCAGTACTTC. It is translated as CASSAPGPPISYEQYF. The V gene is TRBV9, the J gene TRBJ2-7; the D call may be TRBD1 or TRBD2 (5 bases each). Germline V gives CDR1 SGDLS, CDR2 YYNGEE. This CDR3 is built from 16 residues.

This clonotype has a handful of counts. The chain couples TRBV5-1 to TRBJ2-7, with D possibly TRBD1 on 6 matching bases. Germline lookup yields CDR1 SGHRS and CDR2 YFSETQ. V was clipped by 0 bases and J by 4 bases, with 11 bases between them. The CDR3 is 14 amino acids. CDR3 nucleotide sequence: TGCGCCAGCAGCTTGGCCCAGGGGAGATACGAGCAGTACTTC. It is translated as CASSLAQGRYEQYF.

This clonotype was seen a handful of times. The V and J genes are TRBV11-2 and TRBJ2-7, with 7 bases identical to TRBD2. Germline V gene sequence: CDR1 SGHAT, CDR2 FQNNGV. Trimming cost V 5 bases and J 2 bases; bases outside gene matches: 12. This CDR3 has 16 amino acids. DNA of the CDR3: TGTGCCAGCAGCCGCACTGTGGGGGGGATTGCCTACGAGCAGTACTTC. Protein: CASSRTVGGIAYEQYF. The variable domain in full, completed from reference TRBV11-2 and TRBJ2-7, reads EAGVAQSPRYKIIEKRQSVAFWCNPISGHATLYWYQQILGQGPKLLIQFQNNGVVDDSQLPKDRFSAERLKGVDSTLKIQPAKLEDSAVYLCASSRTVGGIAYEQYFGPGTRLTVT.

At least ten counts were recorded for this clonotype. The chain combines TRBV4-1 with TRBJ1-5; 8 nucleotides align to TRBD1. The V segment lost 2 bases and the J segment 6 bases; nucleotides outside the gene matches: 0. The CDR3 contains 13 residues. Germline CDR1 reads MGHRA; CDR2 reads YSYEKL. CDR3 amino acids: CASSQQGAQPQHF. The CDR3 nucleotides are TGCGCCAGCAGCCAACAGGGGGCTCAGCCCCAGCATTTT.

This sequence joins TRBV10-3 and TRBJ2-3; possibly TRBD2 for D (6 bases). The length of the CDR3 is 14 residues. Germline loops: CDR1 ENHRY, CDR2 SYGVKD. Trimming removed 6 bases from V and 3 bases from J, with 13 bases in between. The CDR3 loop reads CAISRGGWTDTQYF. Here the CDR3 DNA reads TGTGCCATCAGCCGTGGGGGGTGGACAGATACGCAGTATTTT.

Many counts were recorded for this clonotype. This rearrangement joins TRBV24-1 to TRBJ2-1, with no clear D. Trimming shortened V by 3 bases and J by 1 base, and 3 bases separated the two germline ends. CDR1 and CDR2 (germline): KGHDR, SFDVKD. CDR3 length: 13 residues. CDR3 sequence (DNA): TGTGCCACCAGTGATGGGTCCTACAATGAGCAGTTCTTC. Translation gives CATSDGSYNEQFF.

The chain couples TRBV4-3 to TRBJ1-5, with 11 positions matching TRBD1. The CDR3 is 16 residues long. The V and J ends lost 3 bases and 7 bases, in that order; junction bases with no gene match: 8. Germline CDR1 reads LGHNA; CDR2 reads YSLEER. CDR3: CASSQSGQGARQPQHF. The CDR3 nucleotides are TGCGCCAGCAGCCAGTCAGGACAGGGGGCGCGACAGCCCCAGCATTTT.